This is a list of T cell receptor beta chains from one sample in a study of naive and memory T cell subsets. TCRdb passed the 5' RACE reads through MiXCR, listing each CDR3 protein once. This table has roughly 62,000 distinct CDR3 sequences, approximately 8.5% appearing once. These receptors came from a female donor in good health. Both conserved end residues are part of each CDR3. D genes are given only for firm matches. Some rows mark clone size as missing; the rest say once, few, many or name a class of expanded clone.

>NA|TRBV19|NA|TRBJ2-3
TGTGCCAGTAGTATAGAATTGATATTCACAGATACGCAGTATTTT
CASSIELIFTDTQYF
>NA|TRBV5-1|many|TRBJ2-7
TGCGCCAGCAGCTTGGAGGGACACGAACAAACCTACGAGCAGTACTTC
CASSLEGHEQTYEQYF
>NA|TRBV6-5|few|TRBJ2-7
TGTGCCAGCAGCAACCGGCGGGGATCCTACGAGCAGTACTTC
CASSNRRGSYEQYF
>TRBD1|TRBV4-1|many|TRBJ2-7
TGCGCCAGCAGCCAAGATCGGACAGGGGGCAGCTCCTACGAGCAGTACTTC
CASSQDRTGGSSYEQYF
>TRBD2|TRBV28|many|TRBJ2-7
TGTGCCAGCAGTCTAGCGGGAGGCAACTCCTACGAGCAGTACTTC
CASSLAGGNSYEQYF
>NA|TRBV19|NA|TRBJ1-1
TGTGCCAGTACCAACCCCCACCCGGGGGGGGCGCGGACTGAAGCTTTCTTT
CASTNPHPGGARTEAFF
>NA|TRBV18|many|TRBJ2-5
TGTGCCAGCTCACCATACAGGGAAGAAGAGACCCAGTACTTC
CASSPYREEETQYF
>TRBD1|TRBV19|many|TRBJ1-5
TGTGCCAGTAGTACGGACAGGGGGCAGCCCCAGCATTTT
CASSTDRGQPQHF
>TRBD1|TRBV6-5|many|TRBJ1-4
TGTGCCAGCAGTTGGGGACAGAATAATGAAAAACTGTTTTTT
CASSWGQNNEKLFF
>NA|TRBV19|NA|TRBJ1-1
TGTGCCAGTAGTATCGGTCTGACTGAAGCTTTCTTT
CASSIGLTEAFF
>NA|TRBV4-1|few|TRBJ2-1
TGCGCCAGCAGCCAAGATCACTCCTCGGTTAGATACAACAAGCAGTTCTTC
CASSQDHSSVRYNKQFF
>TRBD1|TRBV6-6|few|TRBJ2-7
TGTGCCAGCAGAAATAACGCCGGGACAGGGTACTACGAGCAGTACTTC
CASRNNAGTGYYEQYF
>NA|TRBV20-1|many|TRBJ2-7
TGCAGTGCTGGTATAGGCCCCTACGAGCAGTACTTC
CSAGIGPYEQYF
>NA|TRBV20-1|NA|TRBJ2-7
TGCAGTGCTATCTACGAGCAGTACTTC
CSAIYEQYF
>NA|TRBV12-3/TRBV12-4|many|TRBJ1-4
TGTGCCAGCAGTTTCGACAAGACTAATGAAAAACTGTTTTTT
CASSFDKTNEKLFF
>TRBD2|TRBV28|few|TRBJ2-1
TGTGCCAGCAGTCGCAGGCCTAGCGGGAGGGTATTCTATGAGCAGTTCTTC
CASSRRPSGRVFYEQFF
>NA|TRBV29-1|many|TRBJ1-5
TGCAGCGTTGTCGTCAGGGAAAGTCAGCCCCAGCATTTT
CSVVVRESQPQHF
>TRBD2|TRBV3-1|few|TRBJ2-1
TGTGCCAGCAGCCTGGACCGACTAGCGGGAGGGCCGGAGGAGCAGTTCTTC
CASSLDRLAGGPEEQFF
>NA|TRBV4-1|few|TRBJ2-7
TGCGCCAGCAGCCCGAAGCAGGGGACGAGAGAGCAGTACTTC
CASSPKQGTREQYF
>NA|TRBV29-1|NA|TRBJ2-5
TGCAGCGTTGAAGATAGATTAGGAACAGGCCGCCAAGAGACCCAGTACTTC
CSVEDRLGTGRQETQYF
>NA|TRBV5-1|NA|TRBJ2-1
TGCGCCAGCAGCAGTAGTCACGGGGGTTACAATGAGCAGTTCTTC
CASSSSHGGYNEQFF
>TRBD2|TRBV3-1|NA|TRBJ2-7
TGTGCCAGCAGCCAAGTAATGGGGGGGATCGAGCAGTACTTC
CASSQVMGGIEQYF
>TRBD2|TRBV20-1|many|TRBJ2-1
TGCAGTGCTTCCAAGTTATGGCAGGGGACTAGCGGGTTCTCCTACAATGAGCAGTTCTTC
CSASKLWQGTSGFSYNEQFF
>NA|TRBV20-1|NA|TRBJ1-4
TGCAGTGCTAGGCCGGGGGGTGTTAATGAAAAACTGTTTTTT
CSARPGGVNEKLFF
>TRBD1|TRBV2|many|TRBJ2-2
TGTGCCAGCACGTGGAACAGGGGGAACACCGGGGAGCTGTTTTTT
CASTWNRGNTGELFF
>NA|TRBV9|NA|TRBJ2-2
TGTGCCAGCAGCGTGACTCAACGGAGCACCGGGGAGCTGTTTTTT
CASSVTQRSTGELFF
>TRBD2|TRBV20-1|NA|TRBJ2-7
TGCAGTGCGCGGGAGGGTCCCTACGAGCAGTACTTC
CSAREGPYEQYF
>NA|TRBV6-6|many|TRBJ2-1
TGTGCCAGCAGTTACTCGGCCGTTTACAATGAGCAGTTCTTC
CASSYSAVYNEQFF
>TRBD2|TRBV5-1|NA|TRBJ2-1
TGCGCCAGCTCCCGCGGACTAGCGTATGATGAGCAGTTCTTC
CASSRGLAYDEQFF
>TRBD2|TRBV29-1|NA|TRBJ2-1
TGCGGCGCCCTCGGAGAACTAGCGGGTTTCGATGAGCAGTTCTTC
CGALGELAGFDEQFF
>NA|TRBV18|NA|TRBJ1-5
TGTGCCAGCTCACCAATATCAGGAGGGGAACAGCCCCAGCATTTT
CASSPISGGEQPQHF
>NA|TRBV9|few|TRBJ2-7
TGTGCCAGCAGCGTATCGGACAGCAGCTACGAGCAGTACTTC
CASSVSDSSYEQYF
>NA|TRBV5-5|few|TRBJ2-4
TGTGCCAGCAGCGTAACCGGGAACCCCAATGTAAACATTCAGTACTTC
CASSVTGNPNVNIQYF
>TRBD2|TRBV6-1|NA|TRBJ2-2
TGTGCCAGCAGGAGGCTAGCGGGAGGGCTCATGGCCACCGGGGAGCTGTTTTTT
CASRRLAGGLMATGELFF
>NA|TRBV29-1|NA|TRBJ1-2
TGCAGCGTTGAAGAGGGGAGGGGGAGAGGCTATGGCTACACCTTC
CSVEEGRGRGYGYTF
>NA|TRBV14|many|TRBJ1-6
TGTGCCAGCAGCCAAGTCGGGCTTATTGAGGATTCACCCCTCCACTTT
CASSQVGLIEDSPLHF
>NA|TRBV11-2|many|TRBJ2-2
TGTGCCAGCAGCTCCGGACTGGCCGGCGACACCGGGGAGCTGTTTTTT
CASSSGLAGDTGELFF
>NA|TRBV27|NA|TRBJ1-1
TGTGCCAGCAGTTTAGAAGGGGGGTACACTGAAGCTTTCTTT
CASSLEGGYTEAFF
>NA|TRBV18|few|TRBJ2-3
TGTGCCAGCTCACCACGTGGGTACACAGATACGCAGTATTTT
CASSPRGYTDTQYF
>TRBD2|TRBV13|NA|TRBJ2-1
TGTGCCAGCAGCTTAGTGACTAGCGGGAGACCGGGCGATGAGCAGTTCTTC
CASSLVTSGRPGDEQFF
>TRBD1|TRBV7-9|few|TRBJ1-1
TGTGCCAGCAGCTTAGGGGCGGACAGGGCCAAAGCTTTCTTT
CASSLGADRAKAFF
>TRBD1|TRBV6-2/TRBV6-3|many|TRBJ2-7
TGTGCCAGCAGTTTAATGGGAATACGACAGGGGCCGAAGGAGCAGTACTTC
CASSLMGIRQGPKEQYF
>TRBD1|TRBV6-6|few|TRBJ1-6
TGTGCCAGCAGTATTGGGACAGGGGTTTCACCCCTCCACTTT
CASSIGTGVSPLHF
>NA|TRBV20-1|many|TRBJ2-7
TGCAGTGCTAGAGATTATAGGGAGAGCTCCTACGAGCAGTACTTC
CSARDYRESSYEQYF
>TRBD1|TRBV4-1|many|TRBJ1-2
TGCGCCAGCAGCCAAATAGGGACAGGGACGCTCTATGGCTACACCTTC
CASSQIGTGTLYGYTF
>NA|TRBV12-3/TRBV12-4|many|TRBJ1-2
TGTGCCAGCAGTTTTGGGAACAGGGTGGTCGACTATGGCTACACCTTC
CASSFGNRVVDYGYTF
>NA|TRBV6-6|few|TRBJ1-5
TGTGCCAGCAGTCGCCCTAATCAGCCCCAGAATTTT
CASSRPNQPQNF
>NA|TRBV20-1|many|TRBJ1-2
TGCAGTGCGACGGACAGTAACTATGGCTACACCTTC
CSATDSNYGYTF
>TRBD1|TRBV5-6|NA|TRBJ2-5
TGTGCCAGCAGCCTTAGACAGGGGGCTAGGTTGGAGACCCAGTACTTC
CASSLRQGARLETQYF
>NA|TRBV28|few|TRBJ2-6
TGTGCCAGCAGTCCCACCCCAGACTCTGGGGCCAACGTCCTGACTTTC
CASSPTPDSGANVLTF
>NA|TRBV5-1|few|TRBJ2-1
TGCGCCAGCAGCTTAGCCAAGAATGAGCAGTTCTTC
CASSLAKNEQFF
>NA|TRBV6-1|many|TRBJ2-6
TGTGCCAGCATTAGGGCAGGGAGCTCTGGGGCCAACGTCCTGACTTTC
CASIRAGSSGANVLTF
>TRBD1|TRBV5-1|many|TRBJ1-2
TGCGCCAGCAGCTTGGTGTTGGGACAGCCGGCGGAGAACTATGGCTACACCTTC
CASSLVLGQPAENYGYTF
>NA|TRBV12-3/TRBV12-4|NA|TRBJ2-3
TGTGCCAGCAGTCTGACGGCTGTACAAGATACGCAGTATTTT
CASSLTAVQDTQYF